The 32 T cell receptor beta chains below all came from one sample that was sequenced in a study of early T cells in non-severe SARS-CoV-2 infection. TCRdb passed the 5' RACE reads through MiXCR, listing each CDR3 protein once. The sample contains about 48,000 distinct CDR3 sequences, approximately 13% of which appear only once. Material: whole blood. These receptors were collected from an adult who was a healthcare worker with PCR-confirmed SARS-CoV-2 infection or an uninfected control (not recorded which).

V gene TRBV7-3 combines with J gene TRBJ1-1; D might be TRBD1 (6 bases). The CDR3 has 14 amino acids. The V and J ends lost 5 bases and 4 bases respectively, with 14 bases between them. The germline CDR1 and CDR2 sequences are SGHTA and FQGTGA. The CDR3 loop is CASSLQGFGTEAFF. The DNA for the CDR3 is TGTGCCAGCAGCCTGCAGGGGTTCGGCACTGAAGCTTTCTTT.

The chain has TRBV21-1 and TRBJ1-1; the table gives TRBD1 as D, unverified against the DNA. TRBV21-1 is noted as a pseudogene. This CDR3 comprises 18 residues. For the CDR3, the DNA is TGTGCCAGCAGCGAACATGTCGTGACAGGGGGCGAGTACACTGAAGCTTTCTTT. It is translated as CASSEHVVTGGEYTEAFF.

This clonotype was found a few times. The chain combines TRBV2 with TRBJ1-2; D is uncertain. CDR3 length: 10 residues. The germline CDR1 and CDR2 sequences are SNHLY and FYNNEI. With 2 bases removed from V and 5 bases from J, the gap between germline ends came to 0 bases. CDR3 amino acids: CASSEYGYTF. CDR3 DNA: TGTGCCAGCAGTGAATATGGCTACACCTTC.

This clonotype was counted ten times or more. The J gene is TRBJ2-3, the V gene TRBV4-1, with D tentatively TRBD1 (6 bases). Germline V gives CDR1 MGHRA, CDR2 YSYEKL. Trimming left V 1 base short and J 2 bases short, with 13 bases between. This CDR3 contains 16 residues. The CDR3 region has the DNA TGCGCCAGCAGCCAAGTGGAGACAGGACCCACAGATACGCAGTATTTT. Protein product: CASSQVETGPTDTQYF.

The V call is TRBV4-1, the J call TRBJ1-1; D unresolved. The germline V gene encodes CDR1 MGHRA and CDR2 YSYEKL. This CDR3 contains 14 residues. Trimming left V 4 bases short and J 0 bases short, with 9 bases between. CDR3 coding DNA: TGCGCCAGCAGCCGTCGACGGATGAACACTGAAGCTTTCTTT. Its translation: CASSRRRMNTEAFF.

This clonotype was observed many times. This chain joins TRBV18 and TRBJ1-2; no clear D gene. Germline V gene lookup returns CDR1 KGHSH and CDR2 LQKENI. Trimming cost V 4 bases and J 4 bases, with 10 bases left between them. The CDR3 consists of 13 residues. CDR3 DNA: TGTGCCAGCTCACTAAGAGTAGGCTATGGCTACACCTTC. It codes for CASSLRVGYGYTF.

This clonotype was seen many times. The chain is built from TRBV29-1 and TRBJ2-1, with 7 nucleotides matching TRBD2. Trimming took 4 bases from V and 7 from J; bases not matched to a gene: 7. Germline CDR1 SQVTM, CDR2 ANQGSEA. This CDR3 spans 13 amino acids. DNA of the CDR3: TGCAGCGTTGCAGCGGGGTCCCGGAATGAGCAGTTCTTC. Protein: CSVAAGSRNEQFF.

The chain carries TRBV29-1 and TRBJ1-1; perhaps TRBD1 as D (6 bases). The V gene lost 7 bases and the J gene lost 3 bases, with 15 bases spanning the gap. The CDR3 has 13 amino acids. The germline CDR1 and CDR2 sequences are SQVTM and ANQGSEA. CDR3 nucleotide sequence: TGCAGCGCCGAAGGGCAGGGGTACACTGAAGCTTTCTTT. Its translation: CSAEGQGYTEAFF.

This clonotype was counted ten times or more. The chain combines TRBV29-1 with TRBJ1-1, with a possible D match to TRBD1 (5 bases). Germline V gene sequence: CDR1 SQVTM, CDR2 ANQGSEA. V lost 4 bases and J 4 bases, leaving 10 bases between the germline ends. The CDR3 covers 12 residues. CDR3 DNA sequence: TGCAGCGTTGTCCCCGGGGGCACTGAAGCTTTCTTT. This translates into CSVVPGGTEAFF. Looking up the rest from reference TRBV29-1 and TRBJ1-1 gives the full variable domain: SAVISQKPSRDICQRGTSLTIQCQVDSQVTMMFWYRQQPGQSLTLIATANQGSEATYESGFVIDKFPISRPNLTFSTLTVSNMSPEDSSIYLCSVVPGGTEAFFGQGTRLTVV.

The gene calls are TRBV14 and TRBJ1-4, with a possible D match to TRBD1 (5 bases). CDR3 length equals 15 residues. Germline CDR1 and CDR2: SGHDN and FVKESK. V shed 2 bases and J shed 5 bases, with 12 bases lying between them. CDR3 loop: CASSQNTGTNEKLFF. The DNA of the CDR3 is TGTGCCAGCAGCCAAAATACAGGTACCAATGAAAAACTGTTTTTT.

There are many counts of this clonotype. The genes are TRBV9 and TRBJ2-6, with TRBD1 matching 9 bases. Trimming removed 0 bases from V and 1 base from J; junction bases left unmatched: 2. There are 17 residues in the CDR3. Germline-derived CDR1 and CDR2 are SGDLS and YYNGEE. The CDR3 DNA reads TGTGCCAGCAGCGTAGAACAGGGGGCGTCTGGGGCCAACGTCCTGACTTTC. Its translation is CASSVEQGASGANVLTF.

This chain links TRBV20-1 with TRBJ1-1; D call uncertain. CDR1 and CDR2 (germline): DFQATT, SNEGSKA (reference sequence). Trimming shortened V by 0 bases and J by 1 base, and 9 bases separated the two germline ends. The CDR3 totals 14 residues. This CDR3 is CSARDPLGNTEAFF. The CDR3 bases are TGCAGTGCTAGAGATCCTTTGGGGAACACTGAAGCTTTCTTT.

At least ten counts were recorded for this clonotype. This chain uses TRBV20-1 with TRBJ2-7; tentative D call: TRBD1 (5 bases). V was shortened by 4 bases and J by 4 bases, with 11 bases between the two germline ends. Germline loops: CDR1 DFQATT, CDR2 SNEGSKA (reference sequence). CDR3 length equals 12 residues. The CDR3, as DNA: TGCAGTGCTACCAGGGATCCGTACGAGCAGTACTTC. It specifies CSATRDPYEQYF.

This clonotype was counted many times. The CDR3 here is CASSQDAGHAFF. CDR3 in DNA: TGTGCCAGCAGCCAAGATGCCGGGCATGCTTTCTTT. V is TRBV3-1 and J is TRBJ1-1; unclear D gene. Trimming pared 0 bases from V and 11 bases from J, leaving 10 bases between. The CDR3 runs to 12 residues. CDR1 LGHDT and CDR2 YNNKEL come from the germline V gene (reference sequence).

This clonotype was found many times. The chain is built from TRBV27 and TRBJ1-1, with a weak D call TRBD1 (6 bases). V shed 0 bases and J shed 5 bases, with 7 bases lying between them. CDR3 length: 13 residues. From germline, CDR1 is MNHEY and CDR2 SMNVEV (reference sequence). The CDR3 coding sequence is TGTGCCAGCAGTTTATCAAGGGGGACTGAAGCTTTCTTT. Translated, it gives CASSLSRGTEAFF.

This chain links TRBV6-5 with TRBJ2-1, with 14 bases identical to TRBD2. Germline V gene sequence: CDR1 MNHEY, CDR2 SVGAGI. J was trimmed by 5 bases and V by 6 bases; bases with no gene match: 3. The CDR3 extends over 15 amino acids. The CDR3 region is CASRGTSGGDNEQFF. The CDR3 nucleotides read TGTGCCAGCAGGGGGACTAGCGGGGGAGACAATGAGCAGTTCTTC.

The sample holds a few counts of this clonotype. The rearrangement links TRBV25-1 to TRBJ1-2, with 8 bases identical to TRBD1. Germline CDR1 is MGHDK and CDR2 is SYGVNS. There are 15 residues in the CDR3. V was pared by 0 bases and J by 3 bases, with 3 bases of the junction left unmatched. CDR3 in DNA: TGTGCCAGCAGTGAATATAGACAGGGGTACTATGGCTACACCTTC. Translation gives CASSEYRQGYYGYTF.

This clonotype occurred many times. The V and J genes are TRBV7-9 and TRBJ2-2; 12 bases are shared with TRBD2. From germline, CDR1 is SEHNR and CDR2 FQNEAQ (reference sequence). J lost 6 bases, V lost 5 bases, and 10 bases had no gene match. The CDR3 consists of 17 residues. CDR3 bases: TGTGCCAGCAGCCTGACTAGCGGGGGTATTGGATCCGGGGAGCTGTTTTTT. It codes for CASSLTSGGIGSGELFF.

The chain is built from TRBV30 and TRBJ2-5, with D uncertain. The V end was cut by 0 bases, the J end by 0 bases, with 5 bases between. The CDR3 has 13 amino acids. The germline V gene has CDR1 GTSNPN and CDR2 SVGIG (reference sequence). This chain's CDR3 is CAWSVTYQETQYF. The DNA for the CDR3 is TGTGCCTGGAGTGTGACGTACCAAGAGACCCAGTACTTC.

There are a few counts of this clonotype. This chain connects TRBV9 to TRBJ2-7; 8 nucleotides line up with TRBD2. Per germline, CDR1 SGDLS and CDR2 YYNGEE. Trimming took 0 bases from V and 5 from J; bases not matched to a gene: 10. CDR3 length: 16 residues. The CDR3 nucleotides read TGTGCCAGCAGCGTAGCTGGAACGGGGGGGACTCACGAGCAGTACTTC. The encoded protein is CASSVAGTGGTHEQYF.

There are a few counts of this clonotype. This rearrangement joins TRBV20-1 to TRBJ1-1; D is uncertain. The V gene's germline CDR1 is DFQATT and CDR2 SNEGSKA (reference sequence). Trimming took off 0 bases at V and 1 base at J, with 6 bases between the two ends. This CDR3 is 13 amino acids long. The DNA of the CDR3 is TGCAGTGCTAGAGATCGGACGAACACTGAAGCTTTCTTT. It codes for CSARDRTNTEAFF.

The sample holds a few counts of this clonotype. The gene calls are TRBV11-2 and TRBJ1-2; TRBD1 agrees at 8 bases. Trimming took 0 bases from V and 1 from J; bases not matched to a gene: 7. This CDR3 is built from 17 residues. Germline CDR1 is SGHAT and CDR2 is FQNNGV. The CDR3 bases are TGTGCCAGCAGCTTAGATTTTCGGACAGGGTTTAACTATGGCTACACCTTC. It specifies CASSLDFRTGFNYGYTF.

This chain links TRBV2 with TRBJ2-2, with D possibly being TRBD1 or TRBD2 (5 bases each). The CDR3 runs to 15 residues. Per germline, CDR1 SNHLY and CDR2 FYNNEI. V lost 6 bases to trimming and J lost 4 bases, with 15 bases between them. CDR3 coding DNA: TGTGCCAGCAGCTGGCCGGGGCTGCCCACCGGGGAGCTGTTTTTT. Translation: CASSWPGLPTGELFF.

The chain carries TRBV6-5 and TRBJ2-6; D unclear. V lost 0 bases and J 0 bases, leaving 15 bases between the germline ends. This CDR3 has 19 residues. Germline V gives CDR1 MNHEY, CDR2 SVGAGI. CDR3 sequence reads: CASSYSVSGVFSGANVLTF. CDR3 bases: TGTGCCAGCAGTTACTCGGTCAGTGGGGTTTTCTCTGGGGCCAACGTCCTGACTTTC.

This chain connects TRBV7-9 to TRBJ2-7; D might be TRBD1 (5 bases). V shed 2 bases and J shed 2 bases, with 7 bases lying between them. This CDR3 is built from 13 residues. Per the germline V gene, CDR1 is SEHNR and CDR2 is FQNEAQ (reference sequence). The CDR3 sequence: CASSLQDTYEQYF. The CDR3 coding sequence is TGTGCCAGCAGCTTACAGGACACCTACGAGCAGTACTTC.

The gene calls are TRBV28 and TRBJ1-4; possible D gene TRBD1, 6 bases. Trimming took off 5 bases at V and 5 bases at J, with 15 bases between the two ends. The CDR3 contains 15 residues. The germline V gene has CDR1 MDHEN and CDR2 SYDVKM. CDR3 coding DNA: TGTGCCAGCAGTCCGCGGACAGCCAGAAATGAAAAACTGTTTTTT. Its protein is CASSPRTARNEKLFF.

The V gene is TRBV7-2, the J gene TRBJ2-3; 15 nucleotides match TRBD2. This CDR3 contains 18 residues. CDR1 SGHTA and CDR2 FQGNSA come from the germline V gene. The V gene end was trimmed by 1 base and the J gene end by 6 bases; junction bases not matched to a gene: 8. Here the CDR3 DNA reads TGTGCCAGCAGCTTAGGCGGACTAGCGGGGGGGCTAAGCGATACGCAGTATTTT. This gives the protein CASSLGGLAGGLSDTQYF.

In its sample, this clonotype is medium-sized. The chain joins TRBV6-5 to TRBJ1-2; 7 bases agree with TRBD1. Germline V gene sequence: CDR1 MNHEY, CDR2 SVGAGI. The CDR3 spans 17 residues. V was pared by 2 bases and J by 7 bases, with 16 bases of the junction left unmatched. Written as DNA, the CDR3 is TGTGCCAGCAGTTACGGGAGGAAGACAGGGATTGGGGGTGGCTACACCTTC. Amino acids: CASSYGRKTGIGGGYTF.

This clonotype has at least ten counts. This rearrangement joins TRBV7-9 to TRBJ2-7; D call uncertain. Trimming stripped 6 bases from V and 2 bases from J, with 11 bases between. Per the germline V gene, CDR1 is SEHNR and CDR2 is FQNEAQ (reference sequence). The CDR3 contains 13 residues. The CDR3 DNA follows: TGTGCCAGCAGAAGTGCGGCAACCTACGAGCAGTACTTC. As protein: CASRSAATYEQYF.

In its sample, this clonotype was seen a few times. The J gene is TRBJ2-1, the V gene TRBV7-6, with 9 bases lining up with TRBD2. This CDR3 comprises 18 residues. Germline V gives CDR1 SGHVS, CDR2 FNYEAQ. The junction had 8 bases not matched to a gene; V was cut back by 2 bases and J by 0 bases. CDR3 residues: CASSLLAGGGSSYNEQFF. CDR3 sequence (DNA): TGTGCCAGCAGCTTACTCGCGGGAGGGGGAAGCTCCTACAATGAGCAGTTCTTC. The full variable domain, with the rest looked up from reference TRBV7-6 and TRBJ2-1, is GAGVSQSPRYKVTKRGQDVALRCDPISGHVSLYWYRQALGQGPEFLTYFNYEAQQDKSGLPNDRFSAERPEGSISTLTIQRTEQRDSAMYRCASSLLAGGGSSYNEQFFGPGTRLTVL.

This clonotype was picked up many times. This chain connects TRBV18 to TRBJ1-1; no definite D call. V dropped 1 base and J dropped 6 bases, with 6 bases sitting between them. The CDR3 totals 12 residues. The V gene's germline CDR1 is KGHSH and CDR2 LQKENI. The CDR3 loop reads CASSPQGPEAFF. CDR3 bases: TGTGCCAGCTCACCACAGGGCCCTGAAGCTTTCTTT.

The genes are TRBV20-1 and TRBJ1-1, with a tentative D call TRBD1 (6 bases). There are 13 residues in the CDR3. V shed 0 bases and J shed 8 bases, with 13 bases lying between them. Germline loops: CDR1 DFQATT, CDR2 SNEGSKA (reference sequence). The CDR3 DNA reads as TGCAGTGCTAGAGATGTCAACAGGGCCGAAGCTTTCTTT. It encodes CSARDVNRAEAFF.